This T cell receptor beta chain appears in the sequencing data of a study of T cell responses to AZD1222 COVID-19 vaccine. Study results and limitations: Researchers took repertoire samples only after the peak T cell response had come. Seropositive status at baseline applied to only 5 to 7 AZD1222 recipients. Reports say nearly half of spike-specific TCRs go after unmutated variant regions. Donors were mostly white British, more females; clonal diversity possibly underestimated.

The table came from immunoSEQ multiplex PCR; TCRdb's copy has only in-frame clones and leaves some out. The profile covers approximately 150,000 clones, with more than 85% appearing a single time and approximately 1.2% taken by the ten largest. The V end lost 4 bases, the J end lost 0 bases, and 13 bases lay between the germline ends. CDR1 is SGHKS, CDR2 YYEKEE, per germline (reference sequence). The CDR3 is 15 amino acids. As regards this clone: Its antigen is as yet unknown.

The sequencing here drew on peripheral blood, taken 28 days after the second AZD1222 dose. The chain joins TRBV5-5 to TRBJ1-1; D is ambiguous. The receptor comes from an adult who received the AZD1222 COVID-19 vaccine. CDR3 DNA: TGTGCCAGCAGCCTAGGACCGTCGATGAACACTGAAGCTTTCTTT. It translates to CASSLGPSMNTEAFF.